The 16 T cell receptor beta chains in this list originate from one sample, sequenced in a study of T cells in Graves' hyperthyroidism and ophthalmopathy. RNA transcripts served as the template for amplifying TCR beta CDR3 regions. With the HTBI primer set, the TCR CDR3 went through a first round of RT-PCR. TCRdb analysed the multiplex PCR reads with MiXCR anew, one entry per CDR3 protein. Found here are over 150,000 distinct CDR3 sequences, about a sixth of them singletons; the top ten hold around 48%. Sequencing input: blood. Receptors were obtained from a woman aged 50 to 60 with Graves' hyperthyroidism.

Many counts were recorded for this clonotype. V gene TRBV6-1 combines with J gene TRBJ2-1; D is perhaps TRBD1 or TRBD2 (6 bases each). V lost 1 base and J lost 7, with 14 bases in between. Germline V lookup: CDR1 MNHNS, CDR2 SASEGT. The CDR3 loop spans 15 amino acids. CDR3 residues: CASSEGQAAGNEQFF. The DNA of the CDR3 is TGTGCCAGCAGTGAAGGACAGGCGGCGGGGAATGAGCAGTTCTTC.

This clonotype was detected a few times. The V gene is TRBV7-3, the J gene TRBJ1-3; tentatively, D is TRBD1 (6 bases). The CDR3 has 14 amino acids. Trimming pared 6 bases from V and 2 bases from J, leaving 11 bases between. Germline lookup yields CDR1 SGHTA and CDR2 FQGTGA. CDR3 amino acids: CASSPQGTGNTIYF. In DNA, the CDR3 is TGTGCCAGCAGTCCACAGGGAACTGGAAACACCATATATTTT.

V and J are TRBV12-3 or TRBV12-4 and TRBJ2-5; D is perhaps TRBD1 (5 bases). CDR3 length: 13 residues. V lost 2 bases and J 5 bases, leaving 9 bases between the germline ends. The CDR3 loop reads CASSLQGWETQYF. DNA of the CDR3: TGTGCCAGCAGTTTACAGGGCTGGGAGACCCAGTACTTC.

This clonotype was counted at least ten times. The chain links TRBV12-5 to TRBJ2-3; D may be TRBD2 (6 bases). CDR3 length: 15 amino acids. Per the germline V gene, CDR1 is LGHNT and CDR2 is FRNRAP. V was pared by 7 bases and J by 6 bases, with 20 bases between. CDR3 sequence: CASALGRLGVDTQYF. DNA of the CDR3: TGTGCTAGTGCCCTGGGGAGGCTCGGCGTTGATACGCAGTATTTT.

This clonotype appeared many times. The V gene is TRBV6-1, the J gene TRBJ2-7, with a tentative D call TRBD1 (6 bases). This CDR3 comprises 16 residues. The germline V gene encodes CDR1 MNHNS and CDR2 SASEGT. Trimming took 5 bases from V and 3 from J, leaving 20 bases between them. CDR3 loop: CASSYPTGTLVYEQYF. CDR3 nucleotide sequence: TGTGCCAGCAGTTACCCAACCGGGACACTGGTCTACGAGCAGTACTTC.

This chain uses TRBV6-5 with TRBJ2-7; either TRBD1 or TRBD2 may fit D (5 bases each). Germline CDR1 is MNHEY and CDR2 is SVGAGI. V was shortened by 2 bases and J by 4 bases, with 15 bases between the two germline ends. The CDR3 contains 15 residues. In DNA form, the CDR3 reads TGTGCCAGCAGTTACCGGGACCTTCGGTCATACGAGCAGTACTTC. Translated, it gives CASSYRDLRSYEQYF.

This clonotype was observed a few times. The chain combines TRBV11-2 with TRBJ1-4; tentatively, D is TRBD1 (6 bases). Trimming shortened V by 6 bases and J by 5 bases, and 7 bases separated the two germline ends. The CDR3 has 12 amino acids. Germline loops: CDR1 SGHAT, CDR2 FQNNGV. For the CDR3, the DNA is TGTGCCAGCAGTGGACAGAATGAAAAACTGTTTTTT. Its translation is CASSGQNEKLFF.

This clonotype came up many times. V gene TRBV10-3 combines with J gene TRBJ2-7; 8 nucleotides align to TRBD1. The CDR3 loop spans 13 amino acids. Germline CDR1 and CDR2: ENHRY and SYGVKD. V shed 6 bases and J 5 bases; nucleotides not matched to a gene: 6. The CDR3 DNA sequence: TGTGCCATCAGCCCGACAGGGGCCCACGAGCAGTACTTC. It encodes CAISPTGAHEQYF.

Many counts were recorded for this clonotype. The chain recombines TRBV7-2 with TRBJ2-7; 7 nucleotides align to TRBD2. V shed 6 bases and J 0 bases; nucleotides not matched to a gene: 8. Germline assignment: CDR1 SGHTA and CDR2 FQGNSA. CDR3 length equals 15 residues. The CDR3 loop reads CASSLNSGNSYEQYF. As DNA, the CDR3 is TGTGCCAGCAGTCTAAACAGCGGGAACTCCTACGAGCAGTACTTC.

The count of this clonotype is one. V gene TRBV6-2 or TRBV6-3 combines with J gene TRBJ1-4; 9 nucleotides line up with TRBD1. The CDR3 has 18 amino acids. From germline, CDR1 is MNHEY and CDR2 SVGEGT. J was trimmed by 2 bases and V by 7 bases; bases with no gene match: 14. The CDR3 is CASIQPGQGEWTNEKLFF. DNA of the CDR3: TGTGCCAGCATTCAACCGGGACAGGGAGAATGGACTAATGAAAAACTGTTTTTT.

This clonotype was found a few times. V usage is TRBV18 and J usage is TRBJ2-2, with D possibly TRBD1 on 6 matching bases. CDR1 is KGHSH, CDR2 LQKENI, per germline. With 3 bases removed from V and 3 bases from J, the gap between germline ends came to 11 bases. There are 15 residues in the CDR3. CDR3 in DNA: TGTGCCAGCTCACCGCTGGGACAAGACACCGGGGAGCTGTTTTTT. It yields the protein CASSPLGQDTGELFF. Supplemented by reference TRBV18 and TRBJ2-2, the full variable domain reads NAGVMQNPRHLVRRRGQEARLRCSPMKGHSHVYWYRQLPEEGLKFMVYLQKENIIDESGMPKERFSAEFPKEGPSILRIQQVVRGDSAAYFCASSPLGQDTGELFFGEGSRLTVL.

In this sample, this clonotype turned up many times. The gene calls are TRBV12-3 or TRBV12-4 and TRBJ1-1; D remains ambiguous. The CDR3 loop spans 14 amino acids. V lost 3 bases and J lost 1, with 9 bases in between. The CDR3 DNA is TGTGCCAGCAGTTTCGGGCGGAAGAACACTGAAGCTTTCTTT. Translated, it gives CASSFGRKNTEAFF.

This clonotype was detected ten times or more. This chain links TRBV11-2 with TRBJ2-1, with 7 nucleotides matching TRBD2. Germline lookup yields CDR1 SGHAT and CDR2 FQNNGV. The CDR3 is 17 residues long. With 6 bases clipped from V and 5 bases from J, the junction kept 16 bases outside the gene matches. The CDR3 DNA reads TGTGCCAGCAGGGTAAGGGGAGCGAGAGCGGGGAACAATGAGCAGTTCTTC. Amino acid sequence: CASRVRGARAGNNEQFF.

This chain connects TRBV7-9 to TRBJ1-1; D ambiguous. V was clipped by 5 bases and J by 0 bases, with 16 bases between them. Germline V gene lookup returns CDR1 SEHNR and CDR2 FQNEAQ (reference sequence). The CDR3 is made up of 16 amino acids. In DNA, the CDR3 is TGTGCCAGCAGCGCGGGGATGAGGGAGATGAACACTGAAGCTTTCTTT. This encodes CASSAGMREMNTEAFF.

The chain couples TRBV6-2 or TRBV6-3 to TRBJ2-2; D remains unclear. CDR1 is MNHEY and CDR2 is SVGEGT in the germline V gene. The CDR3 extends over 15 amino acids. Trimming removed 0 bases at V and 6 bases at J, with 11 bases between. This chain's CDR3 is CASSYSSDGSGELFF. The DNA for the CDR3 is TGTGCCAGCAGTTACTCGAGTGACGGCTCCGGGGAGCTGTTTTTT.

This clonotype was found a few times. The CDR3 DNA sequence: TGTGCCAGTACCACCGGGCGGCTATATCAGCCCCAGCATTTT. It encodes CASTTGRLYQPQHF. The chain employs TRBV19 and TRBJ1-5; D is unclear. This CDR3 contains 14 residues. Trimming cost V 7 bases and J 5 bases, with 15 bases left between them. The V gene's germline CDR1 is LNHDA and CDR2 SQIVND (reference sequence).